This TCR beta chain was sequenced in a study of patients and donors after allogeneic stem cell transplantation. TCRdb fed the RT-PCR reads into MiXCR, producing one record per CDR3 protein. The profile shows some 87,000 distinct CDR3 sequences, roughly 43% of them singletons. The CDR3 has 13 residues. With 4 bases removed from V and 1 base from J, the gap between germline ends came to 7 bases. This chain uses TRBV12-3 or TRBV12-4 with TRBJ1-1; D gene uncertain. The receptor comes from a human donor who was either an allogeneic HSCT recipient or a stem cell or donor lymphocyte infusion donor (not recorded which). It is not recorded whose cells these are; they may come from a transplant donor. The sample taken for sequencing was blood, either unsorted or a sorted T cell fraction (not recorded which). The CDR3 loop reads CASSYNRNTEAFF. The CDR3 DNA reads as TGTGCCAGCAGTTACAACCGGAACACTGAAGCTTTCTTT.